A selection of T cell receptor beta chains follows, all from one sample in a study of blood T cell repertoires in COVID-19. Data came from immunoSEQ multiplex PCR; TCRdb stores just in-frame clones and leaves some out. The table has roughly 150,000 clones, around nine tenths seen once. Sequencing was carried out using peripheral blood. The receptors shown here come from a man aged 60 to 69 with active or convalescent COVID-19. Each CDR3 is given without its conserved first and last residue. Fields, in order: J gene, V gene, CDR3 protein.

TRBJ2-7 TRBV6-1 ASTELAGSYEQY
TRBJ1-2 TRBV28 AWGGRYYGYT
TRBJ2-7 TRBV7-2 ASSLAYRSEQY
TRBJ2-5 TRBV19 ASSSIELDIGETQY
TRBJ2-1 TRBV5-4 ASSLELAGGVNEQF
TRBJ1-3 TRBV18 ASSPGAGNTIY
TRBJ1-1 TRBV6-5 ASSYSIRRLETEAF
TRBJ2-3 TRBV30 ACERGLSTDTQY
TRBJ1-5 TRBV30 AWGTGGFQPQH
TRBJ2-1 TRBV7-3 ASSLGSGVVGEQF
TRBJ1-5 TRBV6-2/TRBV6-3 ASSSGQGGQPQH
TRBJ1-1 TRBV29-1 SVTGLNTEAF
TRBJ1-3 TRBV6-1 ASSEQGFSSGNTIY
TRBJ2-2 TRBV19 ASESASGRFGELF
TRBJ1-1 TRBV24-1 ATSGGTGADTEAF
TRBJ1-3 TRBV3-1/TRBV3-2 ASSPGTASQFFSGNTIY
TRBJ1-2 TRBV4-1 ASSHIEREVAGYT
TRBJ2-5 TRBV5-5 ASSLSVSPGWETQY
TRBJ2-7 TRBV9 ASSVEASGFYEQY
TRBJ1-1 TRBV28 ASSSGGEQAF
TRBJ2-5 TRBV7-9 ASSSRLAGGLETQY
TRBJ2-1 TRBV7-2 ASSFPPGGLNEQF
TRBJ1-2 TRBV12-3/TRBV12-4 ASSSGGGYT
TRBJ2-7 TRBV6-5 ASSRAGGSYEQY
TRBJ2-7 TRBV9 ASSVEASGNYEQY